This is a list of T cell receptor beta chains from one sample in a study of cytomegalovirus exposure and HLA in healthy donors. Produced via immunoSEQ multiplex PCR; TCRdb's table is partial and in-frame only. The table shows around 200,000 clones, with about three quarters occurring only once. The sample was PBMCs. The receptors originated from a woman aged 55-75 years in good health and CMV-seropositive. The CDR3 runs from the conserved cysteine through the conserved F or W. The D gene is left open where the match is weak. Not every row has a clone size; where given, it reads once, few, many or a size class.

J gene: TRBJ2-7
D gene: TRBD1
V gene: TRBV7-2
clone size: NA
CDR3 protein: CASSFTGASSYEQYF
CDR3 DNA: TGTGCCAGCAGCTTTACAGGGGCATCTTCCTACGAGCAGTACTTC

J gene: TRBJ1-6
D gene: NA
V gene: TRBV30
clone size: NA
CDR3 protein: CAWSVRGGGPGSPLHF
CDR3 DNA: TGTGCCTGGAGTGTACGCGGGGGGGGGCCGGGTTCACCCCTCCACTTT

J gene: TRBJ2-7
D gene: TRBD2
V gene: TRBV7-9
clone size: NA
CDR3 protein: CASSSTGGGPGDEQYF
CDR3 DNA: TGTGCCAGCAGCTCAACAGGCGGGGGGCCTGGTGACGAGCAGTACTTC

J gene: TRBJ2-1
D gene: TRBD2
V gene: TRBV11-3
clone size: once
CDR3 protein: CASSTGLAGDNEQFF
CDR3 DNA: TGTGCCAGCAGCACGGGACTAGCGGGAGATAATGAGCAGTTCTTC

J gene: TRBJ1-2
D gene: TRBD1
V gene: TRBV19
clone size: NA
CDR3 protein: CASRDRGRDYTF
CDR3 DNA: TGTGCCAGTAGGGACAGGGGACGGGACTACACCTTC

J gene: TRBJ1-5
D gene: TRBD1
V gene: TRBV5-1
clone size: NA
CDR3 protein: CASSFGQGNQPQHF
CDR3 DNA: TGCGCCAGCAGCTTCGGACAGGGAAATCAGCCCCAGCATTTT

J gene: TRBJ1-5
D gene: TRBD1
V gene: TRBV28
clone size: NA
CDR3 protein: CASSSPGQGRGQPQHF
CDR3 DNA: TGTGCCAGCAGTTCCCCCGGACAGGGAAGGGGTCAGCCCCAGCATTTT

J gene: TRBJ2-5
D gene: TRBD1
V gene: TRBV7-2
clone size: NA
CDR3 protein: CASSPGQGAETQYF
CDR3 DNA: TGTGCCAGCAGCCCGGGACAGGGGGCCGAGACCCAGTACTTC

J gene: TRBJ2-2
D gene: NA
V gene: TRBV19
clone size: NA
CDR3 protein: CASSISSANTGELFF
CDR3 DNA: TGTGCCAGTAGTATAAGCTCTGCGAACACCGGGGAGCTGTTTTTT

J gene: TRBJ1-3
D gene: NA
V gene: TRBV5-1
clone size: NA
CDR3 protein: CASSLSVTDGNTIYF
CDR3 DNA: TGCGCCAGCAGCTTGTCAGTCACAGATGGAAACACCATATATTTT

J gene: TRBJ1-2
D gene: TRBD1
V gene: TRBV10-3
clone size: NA
CDR3 protein: CAISGHRGDYGYTF
CDR3 DNA: TGTGCCATCAGTGGGCACAGGGGGGACTATGGCTACACCTTC

J gene: TRBJ2-5
D gene: NA
V gene: TRBV7-2
clone size: NA
CDR3 protein: CASSLGQFQETQYF
CDR3 DNA: TGTGCCAGCAGCTTAGGACAGTTCCAAGAGACCCAGTACTTC

J gene: TRBJ2-6
D gene: NA
V gene: TRBV7-2
clone size: NA
CDR3 protein: CASSLSGIGANVLTF
CDR3 DNA: TGTGCCAGCAGCTTATCAGGGATCGGGGCCAACGTCCTGACTTTC

J gene: TRBJ1-2
D gene: TRBD1
V gene: TRBV18
clone size: few
CDR3 protein: CASSPGQGSGYTF
CDR3 DNA: TGTGCCAGCTCACCCGGACAGGGATCCGGCTACACCTTC

J gene: TRBJ2-1
D gene: TRBD1
V gene: TRBV15
clone size: once
CDR3 protein: CATSGGQSSYNEQFF
CDR3 DNA: TGTGCCACCAGCGGGGGACAGAGCTCCTACAATGAGCAGTTCTTC

J gene: TRBJ2-7
D gene: NA
V gene: TRBV5-5
clone size: NA
CDR3 protein: CASSLVGSSYEQYF
CDR3 DNA: TGTGCCAGCAGCTTGGTTGGGAGCTCCTACGAGCAGTACTTC

J gene: TRBJ2-1
D gene: NA
V gene: TRBV5-1
clone size: NA
CDR3 protein: CASSLTAGGNEQFF
CDR3 DNA: TGCGCCAGCAGCTTAACAGCCGGAGGCAATGAGCAGTTCTTC

J gene: TRBJ2-2
D gene: NA
V gene: TRBV30
clone size: NA
CDR3 protein: CAWRFRVTGELFF
CDR3 DNA: TGTGCCTGGAGGTTCAGGGTCACCGGGGAGCTGTTTTTT

J gene: TRBJ2-5
D gene: NA
V gene: TRBV15
clone size: NA
CDR3 protein: CATSREVEAQYF
CDR3 DNA: TGTGCCACCAGCAGAGAGGTGGAGGCCCAGTACTTC

J gene: TRBJ2-7
D gene: NA
V gene: TRBV6-5
clone size: NA
CDR3 protein: CASSYSVSGSYEQYF
CDR3 DNA: TGTGCCAGCAGTTACTCGGTCTCCGGGTCCTACGAGCAGTACTTC

J gene: TRBJ2-7
D gene: NA
V gene: TRBV28
clone size: once
CDR3 protein: CASSWTVEQYF
CDR3 DNA: TGTGCCAGCAGTTGGACAGTCGAGCAGTACTTC

J gene: TRBJ2-7
D gene: NA
V gene: TRBV5-1
clone size: NA
CDR3 protein: CASFGPSGESGEQYF
CDR3 DNA: TGCGCCAGCTTCGGACCTTCCGGGGAATCGGGAGAGCAGTACTTC

J gene: TRBJ2-7
D gene: NA
V gene: TRBV6-1
clone size: NA
CDR3 protein: CASLEMSYEQYF
CDR3 DNA: TGTGCCAGCTTGGAGATGAGCTACGAGCAGTACTTC

J gene: TRBJ1-4
D gene: NA
V gene: TRBV30
clone size: NA
CDR3 protein: CAWSPTTTNEKLFF
CDR3 DNA: TGTGCCTGGAGCCCGACAACAACTAATGAAAAACTGTTTTTT

J gene: TRBJ2-5
D gene: NA
V gene: TRBV2
clone size: NA
CDR3 protein: CASSRGRGLTLGQETQYF
CDR3 DNA: TGTGCCAGCAGTAGGGGCAGGGGCCTCACGTTAGGCCAAGAGACCCAGTACTTC

J gene: TRBJ2-3
D gene: NA
V gene: TRBV6-5
clone size: NA
CDR3 protein: CASSYDGVDTQYF
CDR3 DNA: TGTGCCAGCAGTTACGACGGGGTCGATACGCAGTATTTT

J gene: TRBJ1-3
D gene: NA
V gene: TRBV28
clone size: NA
CDR3 protein: CASRPSIGQRFSGNTIYF
CDR3 DNA: TGTGCCAGCAGACCGTCAATCGGACAGCGCTTCTCTGGAAACACCATATATTTT

J gene: TRBJ2-7
D gene: TRBD2
V gene: TRBV9
clone size: NA
CDR3 protein: CASSKGTSGGAYEQYF
CDR3 DNA: TGTGCCAGCAGCAAGGGGACTAGCGGGGGGGCCTACGAGCAGTACTTC

J gene: TRBJ2-2
D gene: TRBD2
V gene: TRBV2
clone size: NA
CDR3 protein: CASTTQAGGPTGELFF
CDR3 DNA: TGTGCCAGCACCACACAAGCGGGAGGTCCCACCGGGGAGCTGTTTTTT

J gene: TRBJ2-2
D gene: NA
V gene: TRBV5-4
clone size: NA
CDR3 protein: CASSGQGGDTGELFF
CDR3 DNA: TGTGCCAGCAGCGGTCAGGGTGGCGACACCGGGGAGCTGTTTTTT

J gene: TRBJ2-7
D gene: TRBD2
V gene: TRBV7-2
clone size: once
CDR3 protein: CASSGRTRVLNEQYF
CDR3 DNA: TGTGCCAGCAGCGGACGGACTAGAGTTCTGAACGAGCAGTACTTC

J gene: TRBJ1-5
D gene: NA
V gene: TRBV5-4
clone size: NA
CDR3 protein: CASSGEINQPQHF
CDR3 DNA: TGTGCCAGCAGCGGGGAGATCAATCAGCCCCAGCATTTT

J gene: TRBJ2-5
D gene: NA
V gene: TRBV30
clone size: NA
CDR3 protein: CAWSIEQETQYF
CDR3 DNA: TGTGCCTGGAGTATAGAGCAAGAGACCCAGTACTTC

J gene: TRBJ2-1
D gene: TRBD2
V gene: TRBV18
clone size: NA
CDR3 protein: CASSPDGGGSYNEQFF
CDR3 DNA: TGTGCCAGCTCACCAGACGGGGGAGGGTCCTACAATGAGCAGTTCTTC

J gene: TRBJ2-1
D gene: TRBD2
V gene: TRBV5-8
clone size: NA
CDR3 protein: CASSLGTSGNYNEQFF
CDR3 DNA: TGTGCCAGCAGCCTCGGGACTAGCGGAAATTACAATGAGCAGTTCTTC

J gene: TRBJ2-2
D gene: TRBD1
V gene: TRBV15
clone size: NA
CDR3 protein: CATSSASQGDTGELFF
CDR3 DNA: TGTGCCACCAGTTCGGCGTCACAGGGGGACACCGGGGAGCTGTTTTTT

J gene: TRBJ1-2
D gene: TRBD1
V gene: TRBV5-1
clone size: NA
CDR3 protein: CASSLVRDRVDGYTF
CDR3 DNA: TGCGCCAGCAGCTTGGTCCGAGACAGGGTCGATGGCTACACCTTC

J gene: TRBJ1-5
D gene: NA
V gene: TRBV5-1
clone size: NA
CDR3 protein: CASSLEQGGNQPQHF
CDR3 DNA: TGCGCCAGCAGCTTGGAGCAGGGCGGCAATCAGCCCCAGCATTTT

J gene: TRBJ2-5
D gene: NA
V gene: TRBV2
clone size: once
CDR3 protein: CASIRERGETQYF
CDR3 DNA: TGTGCCAGCATACGGGAGCGAGGAGAGACCCAGTACTTC

J gene: TRBJ1-3
D gene: NA
V gene: TRBV5-1
clone size: NA
CDR3 protein: CASSLEFPGTSSGNTIYF
CDR3 DNA: TGCGCCAGCAGCTTGGAATTCCCAGGGACTTCCTCTGGAAACACCATATATTTT

J gene: TRBJ1-1
D gene: NA
V gene: TRBV19
clone size: NA
CDR3 protein: CASSIISWASGEAFF
CDR3 DNA: TGTGCCAGTAGTATTATATCTTGGGCTAGCGGCGAAGCTTTCTTT

J gene: TRBJ2-2
D gene: NA
V gene: TRBV5-1
clone size: few
CDR3 protein: CASSLSMRGELFF
CDR3 DNA: TGCGCCAGCAGCCTATCGATGAGGGGGGAGCTGTTTTTT

J gene: TRBJ2-1
D gene: TRBD2
V gene: TRBV14
clone size: few
CDR3 protein: CASSLPRGRVSSYNEQFF
CDR3 DNA: TGTGCCAGCAGCCTCCCTCGCGGGAGGGTTAGCTCCTACAATGAGCAGTTCTTC

J gene: TRBJ2-3
D gene: NA
V gene: TRBV18
clone size: NA
CDR3 protein: CASSPPSLGDTQYF
CDR3 DNA: TGTGCCAGCTCACCACCGTCCCTCGGGGATACGCAGTATTTT

J gene: TRBJ2-5
D gene: NA
V gene: TRBV27
clone size: few
CDR3 protein: CASSLDRQETQYF
CDR3 DNA: TGTGCCAGCAGCTTAGACAGACAAGAGACCCAGTACTTC

J gene: TRBJ1-2
D gene: TRBD1
V gene: TRBV30
clone size: NA
CDR3 protein: CAWMGQGGGYTF
CDR3 DNA: TGTGCCTGGATGGGACAGGGCGGAGGCTACACCTTC

J gene: TRBJ1-1
D gene: NA
V gene: TRBV5-6
clone size: NA
CDR3 protein: CASSFAGSEAFF
CDR3 DNA: TGTGCCAGCAGCTTTGCGGGGTCTGAAGCTTTCTTT

J gene: TRBJ2-7
D gene: TRBD2
V gene: TRBV30
clone size: once
CDR3 protein: CAWKAGGYEQYF
CDR3 DNA: TGTGCCTGGAAGGCGGGGGGGTACGAGCAGTACTTC

J gene: TRBJ2-3
D gene: NA
V gene: TRBV29-1
clone size: NA
CDR3 protein: CSVQITASTDTQYF
CDR3 DNA: TGCAGCGTTCAGATTACAGCCAGTACAGATACGCAGTATTTT

J gene: TRBJ2-1
D gene: NA
V gene: TRBV6-5
clone size: once
CDR3 protein: CASSYFPAGYNEQFF
CDR3 DNA: TGTGCCAGCAGTTATTTTCCGGCCGGGTACAATGAGCAGTTCTTC

J gene: TRBJ1-1
D gene: NA
V gene: TRBV9
clone size: NA
CDR3 protein: CASSGTTGFAEAFF
CDR3 DNA: TGTGCCAGCAGCGGAACGACTGGTTTCGCTGAAGCTTTCTTT